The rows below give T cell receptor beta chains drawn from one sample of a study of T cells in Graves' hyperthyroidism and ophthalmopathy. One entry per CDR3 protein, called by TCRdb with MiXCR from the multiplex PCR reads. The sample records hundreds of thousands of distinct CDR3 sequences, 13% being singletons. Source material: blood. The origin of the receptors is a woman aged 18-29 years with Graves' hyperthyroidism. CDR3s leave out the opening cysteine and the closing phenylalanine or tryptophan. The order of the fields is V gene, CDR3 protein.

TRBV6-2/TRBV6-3,ASSSPTGGLNYEQY
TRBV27,ASSLGQHYEQY
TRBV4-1,ASSLREIAGGWYEQY
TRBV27,ASSRGGQGAHTEAF
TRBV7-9,ASSLGSGELF
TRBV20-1,SARGPAF
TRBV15,ATSRDPGSEQY
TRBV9,ASSVGGVGLYNEQF
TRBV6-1,ASTRGFSSPLH
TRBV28,ASSLQGGLTEAF
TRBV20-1,SAKLIGSDSYNEQF
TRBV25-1,ASRPGDFENTIY
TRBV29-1,SVEEGEQY
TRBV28,ASRTSSGRALAEQF
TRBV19,ASSGPLPDRGRDEQY
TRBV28,AITSGRSSYEQY
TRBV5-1,ASSGGTGPYTDTQY
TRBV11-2,ASSPRDISLITNEKLF
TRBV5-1,ASTIQGRSTDTQY
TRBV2,ASTRSNSNQPQH
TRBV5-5,ASSLGADTGELF
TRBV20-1,SARSGAGGGTEAF